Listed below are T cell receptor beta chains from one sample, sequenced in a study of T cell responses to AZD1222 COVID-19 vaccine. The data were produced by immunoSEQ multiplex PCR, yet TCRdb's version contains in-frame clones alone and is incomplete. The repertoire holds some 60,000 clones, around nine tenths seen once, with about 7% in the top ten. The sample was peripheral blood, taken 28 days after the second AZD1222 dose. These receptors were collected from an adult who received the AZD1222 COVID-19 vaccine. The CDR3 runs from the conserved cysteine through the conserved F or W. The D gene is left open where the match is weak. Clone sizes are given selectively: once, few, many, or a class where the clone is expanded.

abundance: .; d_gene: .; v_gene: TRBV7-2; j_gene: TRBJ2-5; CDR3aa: CASSWGGGQYF; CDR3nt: TGTGCCAGCAGCTGGGGTGGAGGCCAGTACTTC
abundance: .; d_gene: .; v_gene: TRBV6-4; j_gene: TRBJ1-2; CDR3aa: CASSDGGYGYTF; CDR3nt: TGTGCCAGCAGTGACGGAGGCTATGGCTACACCTTC
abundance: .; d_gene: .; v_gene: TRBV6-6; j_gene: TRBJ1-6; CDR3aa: CASSLGTALGINSPLHF; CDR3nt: TGTGCCAGCAGTCTGGGGACGGCCCTCGGGATTAATTCACCCCTCCACTTT
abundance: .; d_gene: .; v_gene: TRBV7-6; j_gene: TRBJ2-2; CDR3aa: CASSPTSRDTGELFF; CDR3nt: TGTGCCAGCAGCCCTACTAGCAGAGACACCGGGGAGCTGTTTTTT
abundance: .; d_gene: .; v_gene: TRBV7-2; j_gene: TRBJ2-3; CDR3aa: CASSSQAGYTDTQYF; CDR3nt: TGTGCCAGCAGCTCCCAGGCGGGCTACACAGATACGCAGTATTTT
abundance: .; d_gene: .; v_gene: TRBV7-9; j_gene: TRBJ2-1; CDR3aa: CASSLDSSSGSSYNEQFF; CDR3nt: TGTGCCAGCAGCTTAGATTCTTCGTCCGGGAGCTCCTACAATGAGCAGTTCTTC
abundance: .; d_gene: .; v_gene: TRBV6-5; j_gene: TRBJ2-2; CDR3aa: CASSSLGGRGTGELFF; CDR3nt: TGTGCCAGCAGTTCTCTGGGGGGGCGGGGCACCGGGGAGCTGTTTTTT
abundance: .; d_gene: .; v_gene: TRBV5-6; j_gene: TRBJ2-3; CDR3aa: CASSFLSGAGDTQYF; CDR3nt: TGTGCCAGCAGCTTCCTTTCCGGGGCGGGGGATACGCAGTATTTT
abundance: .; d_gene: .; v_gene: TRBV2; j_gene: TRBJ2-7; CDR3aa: CASRLGVTAEQYF; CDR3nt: TGTGCCAGCAGACTGGGGGTTACGGCAGAGCAGTACTTC
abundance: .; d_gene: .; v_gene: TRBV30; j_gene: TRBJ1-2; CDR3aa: CAWSGGNYGYTF; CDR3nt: TGTGCCTGGAGTGGGGGGAACTATGGCTACACCTTC
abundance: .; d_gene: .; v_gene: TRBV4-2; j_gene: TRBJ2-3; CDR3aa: CASSQEIDSRTDTQYF; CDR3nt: TGTGCCAGCAGCCAAGAAATTGACAGTCGCACAGATACGCAGTATTTT
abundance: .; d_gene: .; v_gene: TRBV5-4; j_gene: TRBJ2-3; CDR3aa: CASSLGGGADTQYF; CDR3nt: TGTGCCAGCAGCTTAGGGGGTGGTGCAGATACGCAGTATTTT
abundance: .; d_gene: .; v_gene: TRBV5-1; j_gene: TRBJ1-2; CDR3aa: CASRAWNYGYTF; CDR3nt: TGCGCCAGCAGAGCTTGGAACTATGGCTACACCTTC
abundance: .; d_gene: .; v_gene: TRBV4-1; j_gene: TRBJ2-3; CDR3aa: CASSQANIRTDTQYF; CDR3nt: TGCGCCAGCAGCCAAGCGAACATCCGCACAGATACGCAGTATTTT
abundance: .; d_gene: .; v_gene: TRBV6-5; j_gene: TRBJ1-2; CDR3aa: CASSYSSTLNYGYTF; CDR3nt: TGTGCCAGCAGTTACTCGTCGACTCTTAACTATGGCTACACCTTC
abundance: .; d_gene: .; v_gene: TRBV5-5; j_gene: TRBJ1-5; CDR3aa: CASSWDGPSNQPQHF; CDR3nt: TGTGCCAGCAGCTGGGACGGTCCCTCAAATCAGCCCCAGCATTTT
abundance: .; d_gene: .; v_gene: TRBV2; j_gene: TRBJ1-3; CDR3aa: CAISRQVENTIYF; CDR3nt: TGTGCCATCTCTAGGCAGGTCGAAAACACCATATATTTT
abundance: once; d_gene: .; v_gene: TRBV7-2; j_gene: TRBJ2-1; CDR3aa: CASSLVWSRAGGDEQFF; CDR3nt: TGTGCCAGCAGCTTAGTGTGGAGCCGAGCGGGTGGGGATGAGCAGTTCTTC
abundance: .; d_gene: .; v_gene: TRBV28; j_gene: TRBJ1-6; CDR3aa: CASSPGGGDSPLHF; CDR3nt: TGTGCCAGCAGCCCCGGGGGCGGAGATTCACCCCTCCACTTT
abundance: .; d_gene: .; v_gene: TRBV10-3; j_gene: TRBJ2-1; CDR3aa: CAITPGESYEQFF; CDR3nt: TGTGCCATCACCCCAGGGGAATCATATGAGCAGTTCTTC
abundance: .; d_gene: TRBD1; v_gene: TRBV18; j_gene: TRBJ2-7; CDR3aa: CASSLGQGDVYEQYF; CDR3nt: TGTGCCAGCTCTCTGGGGCAGGGGGATGTCTACGAGCAGTACTTC
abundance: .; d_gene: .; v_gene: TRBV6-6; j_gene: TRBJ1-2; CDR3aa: CASSYQGEGYYGYTF; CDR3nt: TGTGCCAGCAGTTACCAAGGGGAGGGTTACTATGGCTACACCTTC
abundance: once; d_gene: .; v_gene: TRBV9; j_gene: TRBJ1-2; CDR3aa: CASSPRGRPFNYGYTF; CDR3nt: TGTGCCAGCAGCCCCCGCGGGAGGCCCTTCAACTATGGCTACACCTTC
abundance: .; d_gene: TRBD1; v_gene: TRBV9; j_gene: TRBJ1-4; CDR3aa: CASSVGSGGEKLFF; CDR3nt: TGTGCCAGCAGCGTAGGCTCAGGGGGGGAAAAACTGTTTTTT
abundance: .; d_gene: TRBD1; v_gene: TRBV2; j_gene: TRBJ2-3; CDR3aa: CASSEDRGADTQYF; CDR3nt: TGTGCCAGCAGCGAGGACAGGGGAGCAGATACGCAGTATTTT
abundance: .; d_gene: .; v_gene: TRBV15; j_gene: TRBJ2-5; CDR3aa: CATSRERARGETQYF; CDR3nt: TGTGCCACCAGCAGAGAGAGGGCGAGAGGAGAGACCCAGTACTTC
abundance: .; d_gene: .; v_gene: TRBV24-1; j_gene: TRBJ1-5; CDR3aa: CATQGTGQPQHF; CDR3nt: TGTGCCACCCAGGGGACGGGTCAGCCCCAGCATTTT
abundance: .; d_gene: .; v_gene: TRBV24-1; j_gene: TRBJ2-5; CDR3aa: CATSVHEGETQYF; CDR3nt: TGTGCCACCAGTGTCCACGAAGGGGAGACCCAGTACTTC
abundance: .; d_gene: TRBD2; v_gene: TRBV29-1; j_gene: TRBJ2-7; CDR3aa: CSAYRLAGGQWEQYF; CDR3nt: TGCAGCGCCTACAGACTAGCGGGAGGGCAATGGGAGCAGTACTTC
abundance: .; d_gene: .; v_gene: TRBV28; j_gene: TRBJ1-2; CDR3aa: CASTTTFNYGYTF; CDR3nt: TGTGCCAGCACCACGACTTTTAACTATGGCTACACCTTC
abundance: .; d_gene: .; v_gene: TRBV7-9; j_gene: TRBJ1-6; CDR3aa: CASSLDALGNSPLHF; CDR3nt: TGTGCCAGCAGCTTAGACGCCCTTGGGAATTCACCCCTCCACTTT
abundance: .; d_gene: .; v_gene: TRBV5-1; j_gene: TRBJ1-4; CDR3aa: CASSLDRAANEKLFF; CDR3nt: TGCGCCAGCAGCTTGGATCGGGCGGCTAATGAAAAACTGTTTTTT
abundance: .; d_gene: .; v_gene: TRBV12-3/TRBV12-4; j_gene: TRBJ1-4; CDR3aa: CASSFEKLFF; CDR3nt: TGTGCCAGCAGTTTCGAAAAACTGTTTTTT
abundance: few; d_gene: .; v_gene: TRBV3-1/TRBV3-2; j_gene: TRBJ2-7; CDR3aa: CASSQAQSEQYF; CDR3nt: TGTGCCAGCAGCCAAGCCCAGAGCGAGCAGTACTTC
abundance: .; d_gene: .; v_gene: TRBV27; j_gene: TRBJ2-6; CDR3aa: CASSLSVTVRRGANVLTF; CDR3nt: TGTGCCAGCAGTTTATCAGTAACAGTCCGCCGGGGGGCCAACGTCCTGACTTTC
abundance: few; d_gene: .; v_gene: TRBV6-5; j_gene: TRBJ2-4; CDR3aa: CASSYGSRGPKNIQYF; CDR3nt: TGTGCCAGCAGTTACGGTTCCAGGGGCCCCAAAAACATTCAGTACTTC
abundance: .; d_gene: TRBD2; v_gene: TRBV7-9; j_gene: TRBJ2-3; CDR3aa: CASSRDYLTDTQYF; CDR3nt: TGTGCCAGCAGCCGGGACTACCTCACAGATACGCAGTATTTT
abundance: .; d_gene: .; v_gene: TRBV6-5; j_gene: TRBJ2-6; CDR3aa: CASSYSEGSGANVLTF; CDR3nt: TGTGCCAGCAGTTACTCGGAGGGGAGCGGGGCCAACGTCCTGACTTTC
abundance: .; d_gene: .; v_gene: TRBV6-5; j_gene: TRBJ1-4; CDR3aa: CASSTQGATEKLFF; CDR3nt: TGTGCCAGCAGCACACAGGGCGCGACTGAAAAACTGTTTTTT
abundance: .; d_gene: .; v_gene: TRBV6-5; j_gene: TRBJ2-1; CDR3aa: CASGQGSSYNEQFF; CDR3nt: TGTGCCAGCGGGCAGGGTAGCTCCTACAATGAGCAGTTCTTC
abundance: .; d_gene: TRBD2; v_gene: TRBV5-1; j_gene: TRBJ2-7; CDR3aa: CASGLAGTYEQYF; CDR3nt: TGCGCCAGCGGACTAGCGGGGACCTACGAGCAGTACTTC
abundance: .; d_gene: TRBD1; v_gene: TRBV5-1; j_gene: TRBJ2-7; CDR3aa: CASSLADRDEQYF; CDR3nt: TGCGCCAGCAGCTTGGCCGACAGGGACGAGCAGTACTTC
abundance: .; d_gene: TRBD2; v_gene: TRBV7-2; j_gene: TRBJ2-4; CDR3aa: CASSFDSSRGAKNIQYF; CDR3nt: TGTGCCAGCAGCTTTGACTCCTCGCGGGGGGCCAAAAACATTCAGTACTTC
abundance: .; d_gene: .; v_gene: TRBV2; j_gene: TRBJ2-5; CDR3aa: CASTPMGGPETQYF; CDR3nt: TGTGCCAGCACCCCAATGGGGGGACCGGAGACCCAGTACTTC
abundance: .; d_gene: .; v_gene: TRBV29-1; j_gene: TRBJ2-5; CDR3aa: CSVDQETQYF; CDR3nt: TGCAGCGTTGACCAAGAGACCCAGTACTTC
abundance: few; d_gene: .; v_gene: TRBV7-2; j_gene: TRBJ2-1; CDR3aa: CASSLEGSKFSNEQFF; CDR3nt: TGTGCCAGCAGCTTAGAAGGTTCTAAGTTCTCTAATGAGCAGTTCTTC
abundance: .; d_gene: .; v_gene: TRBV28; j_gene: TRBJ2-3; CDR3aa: CASSLSGPTDTQYF; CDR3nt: TGTGCCAGCAGTTTAAGCGGTCCCACAGATACGCAGTATTTT
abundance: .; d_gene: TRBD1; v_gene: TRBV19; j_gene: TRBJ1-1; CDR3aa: CASKQGAGNTEAFF; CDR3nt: TGTGCCAGTAAGCAGGGGGCCGGGAACACTGAAGCTTTCTTT
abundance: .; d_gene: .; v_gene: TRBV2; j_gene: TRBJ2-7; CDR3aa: CASVGARGRNEQYF; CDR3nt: TGTGCCAGCGTAGGGGCGCGGGGTAGGAACGAGCAGTACTTC
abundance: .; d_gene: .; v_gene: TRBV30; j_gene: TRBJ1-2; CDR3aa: CAWTRGPVGYTF; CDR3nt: TGTGCCTGGACCCGAGGGCCGGTAGGCTACACCTTC
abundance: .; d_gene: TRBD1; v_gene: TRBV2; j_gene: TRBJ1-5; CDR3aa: CASRRDSDQPQHF; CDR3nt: TGTGCCAGCAGAAGGGACAGCGATCAGCCCCAGCATTTT
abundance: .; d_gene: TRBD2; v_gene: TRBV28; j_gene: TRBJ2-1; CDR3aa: CASSPRGLGPYNEQFF; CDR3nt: TGTGCCAGCAGTCCGCGCGGACTAGGTCCCTACAATGAGCAGTTCTTC
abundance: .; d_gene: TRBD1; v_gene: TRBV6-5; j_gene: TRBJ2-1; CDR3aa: CASAQGQGANNEQFF; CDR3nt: TGTGCCAGCGCCCAAGGACAGGGTGCGAACAATGAGCAGTTCTTC
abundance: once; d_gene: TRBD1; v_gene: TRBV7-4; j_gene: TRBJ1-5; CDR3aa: CASSPGARDRSNQPQHF; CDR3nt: TGTGCCAGCAGCCCAGGCGCCCGGGACAGGAGCAATCAGCCCCAGCATTTT
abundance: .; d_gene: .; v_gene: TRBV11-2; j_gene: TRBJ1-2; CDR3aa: CASSLDQWPIGYTF; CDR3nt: TGTGCCAGCAGCTTAGATCAGTGGCCTATTGGCTACACCTTC
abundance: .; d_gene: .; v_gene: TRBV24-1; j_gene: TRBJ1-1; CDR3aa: CATSDWDTGEAFF; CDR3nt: TGTGCCACCAGTGATTGGGACACCGGAGAAGCTTTCTTT
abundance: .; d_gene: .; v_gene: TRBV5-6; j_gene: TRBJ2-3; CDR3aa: CASSLARAGITDTQYF; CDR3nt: TGTGCCAGCAGCTTGGCCCGTGCGGGGATCACAGATACGCAGTATTTT
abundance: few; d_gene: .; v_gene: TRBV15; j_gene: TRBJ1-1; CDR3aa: CATSRRGGGNEAFF; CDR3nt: TGTGCCACCAGCAGGAGAGGAGGGGGTAATGAAGCTTTCTTT